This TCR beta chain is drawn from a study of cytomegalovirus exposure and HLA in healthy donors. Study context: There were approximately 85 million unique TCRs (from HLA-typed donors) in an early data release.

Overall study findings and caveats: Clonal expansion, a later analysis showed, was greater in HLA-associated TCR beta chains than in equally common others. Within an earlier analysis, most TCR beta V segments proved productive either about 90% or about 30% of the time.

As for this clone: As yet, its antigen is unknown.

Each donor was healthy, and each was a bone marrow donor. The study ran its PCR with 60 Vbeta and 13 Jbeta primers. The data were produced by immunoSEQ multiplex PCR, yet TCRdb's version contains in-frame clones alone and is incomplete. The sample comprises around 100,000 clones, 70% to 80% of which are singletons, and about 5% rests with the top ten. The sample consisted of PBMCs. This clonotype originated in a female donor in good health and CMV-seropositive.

CDR3 residues: CSVDISGNYNEQFF. CDR3 DNA sequence: TGCAGCGTTGACATCTCGGGAAACTACAATGAGCAGTTCTTC. The genes are TRBV29-1 and TRBJ2-1; D is perhaps TRBD2 (5 bases). V was cut by 3 bases and J by 3 bases, with 12 bases left in between. The CDR3 covers 14 residues. The germline CDR1 and CDR2 sequences are SQVTM and ANQGSEA.